One sample yielded the 23 T cell receptor beta chains listed below, sequenced in a study of PD-1 blockade in classical Hodgkin lymphoma. The time point is: cycle 4 day 1 (C4D1), after 5 to 7 weeks of nivolumab. Each of the patients experienced relapse following autologous stem cell transplantation, and their brentuximab vedotin exposure differed. Using immunoSEQ multiplex PCR, the repertoire was profiled, and TCRdb retains in-frame clones only, with some absent. This sample has 90,000 to 110,000 clones; approximately 90% occur once, and the top ten carry roughly 19%. This material consisted of peripheral blood mononuclear cells (PBMCs), taken before the fourth cycle of nivolumab. The receptors come from a human donor with classical Hodgkin lymphoma.

This clone was counted only a few times. The chain has TRBV28 and TRBJ1-5, with D tentatively TRBD1 (5 bases). Germline V gives CDR1 MDHEN, CDR2 SYDVKM. The V gene lost 5 bases and the J gene lost 5 bases, with 7 bases spanning the gap. The CDR3 consists of 12 residues. The CDR3 DNA is TGTGCCAGCAGTAGACAGTATCAGCCCCAGCATTTT. This codes for CASSRQYQPQHF.

V usage is TRBV6-1 and J usage is TRBJ2-5, with 9 nucleotides matching TRBD1. The CDR3 has 16 amino acids. V shed 3 bases, J shed 4 bases, and the junction held 9 bases outside the gene matches. Germline loops: CDR1 MNHNS, CDR2 SASEGT. CDR3 nucleotides: TGTGCCAGCAGTGACAACCCGGGACAGGGTTTAGAGACCCAGTACTTC. As protein: CASSDNPGQGLETQYF.

The V and J genes are TRBV29-1 and TRBJ2-5; possibly TRBD1 for D (6 bases). Trimming left V 5 bases short and J 4 bases short, with 14 bases between. CDR1 is SQVTM, CDR2 ANQGSEA, per germline. The CDR3 sequence is 13 residues long. CDR3 region: CSVSPTGPETQYF. The CDR3 DNA is TGCAGCGTTTCCCCGACAGGCCCAGAGACCCAGTACTTC. Complete variable domain (other parts from reference TRBV29-1 and TRBJ2-5): SAVISQKPSRDICQRGTSLTIQCQVDSQVTMMFWYRQQPGQSLTLIATANQGSEATYESGFVIDKFPISRPNLTFSTLTVSNMSPEDSSIYLCSVSPTGPETQYFGPGTRLLVL.

The J gene is TRBJ2-7, the V gene TRBV28, with D perhaps being TRBD1 or TRBD2 (5 bases each). The CDR3 covers 14 residues. The germline V gene has CDR1 MDHEN and CDR2 SYDVKM. Trimming removed 10 bases at V and 2 bases at J, with 18 bases between. The CDR3 region is CAIWNGDRTYEQYF. The CDR3, as DNA: TGTGCCATCTGGAACGGGGACCGAACCTACGAGCAGTACTTC.

The chain joins TRBV5-4 to TRBJ1-1; D unclear. The ends were cut back, 0 bases at V and 0 bases at J, with 12 bases in the middle. Germline V gene lookup returns CDR1 SGHNT and CDR2 YYREEE (reference sequence). The CDR3 sequence is 16 residues long. For the CDR3, the DNA is TGTGCCAGCAGCTTGGCCCCGGACGGTGTGAACACTGAAGCTTTCTTT. Translation gives CASSLAPDGVNTEAFF. Filled out from reference TRBV5-4 and TRBJ1-1, the complete variable domain reads ETGVTQSPTHLIKTRGQQVTLRCSSQSGHNTVSWYQQALGQGPQFIFQYYREEENGRGNFPPRFSGLQFPNYSSELNVNALELDDSALYLCASSLAPDGVNTEAFFGQGTRLTVV.

The chain is built from TRBV30 and TRBJ1-5; 7 nucleotides align to TRBD1. Germline CDR1 is GTSNPN and CDR2 is SVGIG (reference sequence). The CDR3 covers 13 residues. J was trimmed by 4 bases and V by 4 bases; bases with no gene match: 4. The CDR3, as DNA: TGTGCCTGGAATGAACAGGGGAATCAGCCCCAGCATTTT. It codes for CAWNEQGNQPQHF.

The rearrangement links TRBV30 to TRBJ1-5, with a weak D call TRBD1 (6 bases). Per germline, CDR1 GTSNPN and CDR2 SVGIG (reference sequence). The CDR3 covers 13 residues. Trimming cost V 0 bases and J 7 bases, with 10 bases left between them. The CDR3 here is CAWSVQGEQPQHF. Here the CDR3 DNA reads TGTGCCTGGAGTGTACAGGGCGAACAGCCCCAGCATTTT. Based on the CDR3 plus reference TRBV30 and TRBJ1-5, the full variable domain is SQTIHQWPATLVQPVGSPLSLECTVEGTSNPNLYWYRQAAGRGLQLLFYSVGIGQISSEVPQNLSASRPQDRQFILSSKKLLLSDSGFYLCAWSVQGEQPQHFGDGTRLSIL.

V usage is TRBV18 and J usage is TRBJ1-4; possible D gene TRBD1, 5 bases. The germline V gene has CDR1 KGHSH and CDR2 LQKENI. V lost 8 bases, J lost 4 bases, and 11 bases lay in between. This CDR3 region has 13 residues. Here the CDR3 reads CASRRGFNEKLFF. The CDR3 DNA is TGTGCCAGCCGACGGGGGTTTAATGAAAAACTGTTTTTT.

J is TRBJ1-5 and V is TRBV10-2; 8 bases fit TRBD1. Germline CDR1 WSHSY, CDR2 SAAADI. The junction had 10 bases not matched to a gene; V was cut back by 3 bases and J by 0 bases. This CDR3 region has 18 residues. The CDR3 region is CASSDDRGGGYSNQPQHF. CDR3 sequence (DNA): TGCGCCAGCAGTGACGACAGGGGAGGGGGATATAGCAATCAGCCCCAGCATTTT.

The chain recombines TRBV7-2 with TRBJ1-4; possibly TRBD1 for D (6 bases). Trimming left V 4 bases short and J 0 bases short, with 18 bases between. This CDR3 has 18 residues. Germline CDR1 is SGHTA and CDR2 is FQGNSA. The CDR3 nucleotides read TGTGCCAGCAGCTCAAAGGGGGTTAGGACCGCAACTAATGAAAAACTGTTTTTT. This codes for CASSSKGVRTATNEKLFF.

The table lists this clone with a count of one. CDR3: CASSFRRIQAFF. The CDR3, as DNA: TGTGCCAGCAGTTTTCGTCGGATTCAAGCTTTCTTT. The V and J genes are TRBV28 and TRBJ1-1; D gene ambiguous. Trimming pared 3 bases from V and 9 bases from J, leaving 11 bases between. CDR3 length: 12 amino acids. Germline values: CDR1 MDHEN, CDR2 SYDVKM.

This clone was recorded once. This chain links TRBV5-6 with TRBJ2-1, with D possibly TRBD1 on 7 matching bases. This CDR3 is 15 amino acids long. Deletions cut 5 bases from V and 6 bases from J, with 18 bases between. The germline V gene encodes CDR1 SGHDT and CDR2 YYEEEE. This CDR3 is CASREGQIFVNEQFF. DNA for the CDR3: TGTGCCAGCAGGGAGGGACAGATTTTTGTCAATGAGCAGTTCTTC.

This chain joins TRBV19 and TRBJ2-2; 10 bases are a match to TRBD1. V lost 8 bases to trimming and J lost 6 bases; unmatched junction nucleotides: 6. Looked up from germline, CDR1 is LNHDA and CDR2 is SQIVND (reference sequence). This CDR3 is 14 amino acids long. The CDR3, as DNA: TGTGCCAGTTCCGGGACAGGGGTTTCCGGGGAGCTGTTTTTT. It translates to CASSGTGVSGELFF.

The V call is TRBV7-9, the J call TRBJ1-1; D may be TRBD1 (6 bases). Per the germline V gene, CDR1 is SEHNR and CDR2 is FQNEAQ (reference sequence). The CDR3 extends over 13 amino acids. V was shortened by 4 bases and J by 0 bases, with 6 bases between the two germline ends. The CDR3 is CASSWTVNTEAFF. The CDR3 DNA follows: TGTGCCAGCAGCTGGACAGTGAACACTGAAGCTTTCTTT.

The chain carries TRBV5-1 and TRBJ2-7; D uncertain. Per germline, CDR1 SGHRS and CDR2 YFSETQ. This CDR3 has 14 amino acids. V shed 2 bases and J shed 4 bases, with 13 bases lying between them. The CDR3 protein is CASSLRDGPYEQYF. In DNA, the CDR3 is TGCGCCAGCAGCTTACGCGATGGGCCATACGAGCAGTACTTC.

V gene TRBV7-9 combines with J gene TRBJ2-7, with 7 bases lining up with TRBD2. Germline V gene sequence: CDR1 SEHNR, CDR2 FQNEAQ (reference sequence). Germline trimming cut 4 bases from V and 2 bases from J; bases unmatched to any gene: 8. CDR3 length: 15 residues. The CDR3 loop reads CASSSEPGRTYEQYF. CDR3 sequence (DNA): TGTGCCAGCAGCTCGGAACCCGGGAGGACCTACGAGCAGTACTTC.

V and J are TRBV18 and TRBJ2-6; D gene unclear. CDR1 is KGHSH, CDR2 LQKENI, per germline. This CDR3 is built from 16 residues. The V end was cut by 3 bases, the J end by 2 bases, with 11 bases between. The CDR3 DNA reads TGTGCCAGCTCACCGTACTCCCGAACTGGGGCCAACGTCCTGACTTTC. It encodes CASSPYSRTGANVLTF. The whole variable domain, remainder taken from reference TRBV18 and TRBJ2-6, is NAGVMQNPRHLVRRRGQEARLRCSPMKGHSHVYWYRQLPEEGLKFMVYLQKENIIDESGMPKERFSAEFPKEGPSILRIQQVVRGDSAAYFCASSPYSRTGANVLTFGAGSRLTVL.

V and J are TRBV5-5 and TRBJ2-7; D gene uncertain. Germline V gene sequence: CDR1 SGHKS, CDR2 YYEKEE (reference sequence). Trimming cost V 0 bases and J 0 bases, with 10 bases left between them. The CDR3 covers 15 residues. This CDR3 reads CASSLAQLSSYEQYF. CDR3 DNA sequence: TGTGCCAGCAGCTTGGCTCAGCTGAGCTCCTACGAGCAGTACTTC.

This chain joins TRBV7-2 and TRBJ1-4; a weak D match, TRBD1 (5 bases). The CDR3 sequence is 14 residues long. Germline V lookup: CDR1 SGHTA, CDR2 FQGNSA. Trimming removed 6 bases from V and 0 bases from J, with 8 bases in between. The CDR3 spells CASRSGPTNEKLFF. Here the CDR3 DNA reads TGTGCCAGCAGGTCAGGGCCAACTAATGAAAAACTGTTTTTT.

This clone was counted a single time. J is TRBJ2-7 and V is TRBV4-1, with a possible D match to TRBD2 (6 bases). The CDR3 loop spans 18 amino acids. Germline assignment: CDR1 MGHRA and CDR2 YSYEKL. Trimming removed 1 base from V and 0 bases from J, with 19 bases in between. The CDR3 region has the DNA TGCGCCAGCAGCCAAGTAGTGAAAGCGGGCCCTTCCTCCTACGAGCAGTACTTC. As protein: CASSQVVKAGPSSYEQYF.

The J gene is TRBJ1-3, the V gene TRBV7-9; 9 bases fit TRBD1. Germline-derived CDR1 and CDR2 are SEHNR and FQNEAQ (reference sequence). This CDR3 comprises 15 residues. V lost 8 bases to trimming and J lost 5 bases; unmatched junction nucleotides: 10. CDR3 loop: CASGITTGGRNTIYF. CDR3 nucleotide sequence: TGTGCCAGCGGCATAACAACAGGGGGCAGAAACACCATATATTTT.

V gene TRBV5-1 combines with J gene TRBJ2-5, with TRBD2 matching 15 bases. CDR1 SGHRS and CDR2 YFSETQ come from the germline V gene. V trimming: 2 bases; J trimming: 0 bases; junction bases outside the gene matches: 5. This CDR3 has 18 amino acids. CDR3 nucleotide sequence: TGCGCCAGCAGCTTCCCCGGGACTAGCGGGAGGTACCAAGAGACCCAGTACTTC. Encoded protein: CASSFPGTSGRYQETQYF.

The chain employs TRBV28 and TRBJ1-1; D might be TRBD1 (6 bases). This CDR3 region has 14 residues. Germline V gene sequence: CDR1 MDHEN, CDR2 SYDVKM. The V end lost 5 bases, the J end lost 1 base, and 11 bases lay between the germline ends. In DNA, the CDR3 is TGTGCCAGCAGTCTTGGGACATCGAACACTGAAGCTTTCTTT. Protein: CASSLGTSNTEAFF.